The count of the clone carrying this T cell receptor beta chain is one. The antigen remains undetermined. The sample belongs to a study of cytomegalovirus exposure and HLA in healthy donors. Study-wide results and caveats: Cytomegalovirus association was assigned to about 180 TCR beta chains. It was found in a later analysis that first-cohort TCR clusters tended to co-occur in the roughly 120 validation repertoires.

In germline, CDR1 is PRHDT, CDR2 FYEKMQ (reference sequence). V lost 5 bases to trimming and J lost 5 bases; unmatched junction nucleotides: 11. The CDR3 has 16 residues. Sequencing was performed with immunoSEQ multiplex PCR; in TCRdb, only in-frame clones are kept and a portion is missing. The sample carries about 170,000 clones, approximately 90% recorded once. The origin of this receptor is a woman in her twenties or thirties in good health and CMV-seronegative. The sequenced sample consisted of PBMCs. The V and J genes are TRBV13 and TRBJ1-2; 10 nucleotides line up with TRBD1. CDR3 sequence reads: CASSRAHGQGDYGYTF. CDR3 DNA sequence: TGTGCCAGCAGCCGAGCCCACGGACAGGGGGATTATGGCTACACCTTC.